This T cell receptor beta chain is drawn from a study of Graves' ophthalmopathy and Graves' hyperthyroidism. Study-level findings and limits: Using a 13-signature model, the authors split ophthalmopathy from stable hyperthyroidism, with under 90% sensitivity and around 76% specificity. Blood was where most expanded thyroid clonotypes above 0.001 frequency also turned up.

In this sample, this clonotype turned up many times. Antigen specificity is unknown. The V gene end was trimmed by 6 bases and the J gene end by 1 base; junction bases not matched to a gene: 2. The germline V gene encodes CDR1 MNHEY and CDR2 SVGEGT. CDR3 length equals 14 residues. Clinicians made diagnoses from clinical symptoms, serum thyroxine, TRAb, thyroid ultrasound and orbital computed tomography. RNA transcripts yielded amplified TCR beta CDR3 regions. Second-round multiplex PCR came after a first-round RT-PCR that employed HTBI primers. A single record per CDR3 protein comes from TCRdb applying MiXCR to the multiplex PCR reads. The sample includes some 150,000 distinct CDR3 sequences, about two fifths of them seen just once.

This sequence joins TRBV6-2 or TRBV6-3 and TRBJ2-7; 11 nucleotides agree with TRBD2. The receptor's source is a man aged 30 to 45 with Graves' ophthalmopathy. Input material: peripheral blood. The CDR3: CASRVAGGSYEQYF. CDR3 DNA: TGTGCCAGCAGAGTAGCGGGAGGGTCCTACGAGCAGTACTTC.